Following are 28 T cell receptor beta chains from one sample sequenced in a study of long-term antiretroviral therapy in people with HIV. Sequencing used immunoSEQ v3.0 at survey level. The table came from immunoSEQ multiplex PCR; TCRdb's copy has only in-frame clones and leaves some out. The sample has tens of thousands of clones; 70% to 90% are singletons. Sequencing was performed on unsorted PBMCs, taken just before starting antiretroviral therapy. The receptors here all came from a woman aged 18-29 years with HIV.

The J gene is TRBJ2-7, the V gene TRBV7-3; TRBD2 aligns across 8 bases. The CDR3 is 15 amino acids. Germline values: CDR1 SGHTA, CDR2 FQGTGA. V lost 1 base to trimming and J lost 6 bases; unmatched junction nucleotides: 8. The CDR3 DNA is TGTGCCAGCAGCTTAATTGGCGGGGGGTCAGGCGAGCAGTACTTC. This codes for CASSLIGGGSGEQYF.

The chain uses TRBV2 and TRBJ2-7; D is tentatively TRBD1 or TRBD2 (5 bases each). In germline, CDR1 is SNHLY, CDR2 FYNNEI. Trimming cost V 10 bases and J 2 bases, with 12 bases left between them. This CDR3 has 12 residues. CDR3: CATQGAPYEQYF. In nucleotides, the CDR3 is TGTGCCACTCAGGGAGCCCCCTACGAGCAGTACTTC.

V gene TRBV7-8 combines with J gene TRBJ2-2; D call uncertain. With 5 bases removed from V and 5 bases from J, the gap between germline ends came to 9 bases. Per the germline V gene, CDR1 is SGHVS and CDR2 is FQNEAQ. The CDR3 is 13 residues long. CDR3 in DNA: TGTGCCAGCAGCGCCCTGAGGACCGGGGAGCTGTTTTTT. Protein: CASSALRTGELFF.

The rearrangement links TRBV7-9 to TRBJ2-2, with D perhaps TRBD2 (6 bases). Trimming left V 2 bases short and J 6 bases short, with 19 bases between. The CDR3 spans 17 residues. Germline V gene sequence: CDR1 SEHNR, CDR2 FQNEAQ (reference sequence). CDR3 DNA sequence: TGTGCCAGCAGCTTAACCGGGGGTGAAATGGTATCCGGGGAGCTGTTTTTT. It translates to CASSLTGGEMVSGELFF.

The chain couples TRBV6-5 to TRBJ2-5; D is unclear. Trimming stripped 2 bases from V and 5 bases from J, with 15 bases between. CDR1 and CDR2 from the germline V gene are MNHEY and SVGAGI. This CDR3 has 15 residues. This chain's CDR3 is CASSYTGLPAETQYF. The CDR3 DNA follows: TGTGCCAGCAGTTACACGGGCCTTCCTGCGGAGACCCAGTACTTC.

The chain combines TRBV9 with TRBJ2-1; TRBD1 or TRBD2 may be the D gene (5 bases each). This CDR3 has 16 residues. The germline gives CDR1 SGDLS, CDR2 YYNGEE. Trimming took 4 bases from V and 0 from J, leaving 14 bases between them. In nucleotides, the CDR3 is TGTGCCAGCAGCCTAAGTCCGGGACGCTCCTACAATGAGCAGTTCTTC. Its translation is CASSLSPGRSYNEQFF.

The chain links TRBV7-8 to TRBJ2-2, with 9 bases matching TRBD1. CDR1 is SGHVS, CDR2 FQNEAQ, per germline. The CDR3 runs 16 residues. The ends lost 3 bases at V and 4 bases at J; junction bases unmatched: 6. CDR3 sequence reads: CASSFGTGKFTGELFF. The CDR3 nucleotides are TGTGCCAGCAGCTTCGGGACAGGGAAATTCACCGGGGAGCTGTTTTTT.

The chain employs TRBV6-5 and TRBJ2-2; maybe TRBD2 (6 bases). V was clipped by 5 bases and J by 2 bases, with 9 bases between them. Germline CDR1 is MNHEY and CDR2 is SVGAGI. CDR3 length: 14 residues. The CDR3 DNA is TGTGCCAGCAGTAGGGACTTCAACACCGGGGAGCTGTTTTTT. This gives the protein CASSRDFNTGELFF.

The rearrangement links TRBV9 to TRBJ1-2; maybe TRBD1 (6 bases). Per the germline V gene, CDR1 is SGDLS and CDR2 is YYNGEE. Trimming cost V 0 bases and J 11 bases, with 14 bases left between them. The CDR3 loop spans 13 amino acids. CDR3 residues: CASSVARDIEYTF. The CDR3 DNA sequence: TGTGCCAGCAGCGTAGCGAGGGACATAGAATACACCTTC.

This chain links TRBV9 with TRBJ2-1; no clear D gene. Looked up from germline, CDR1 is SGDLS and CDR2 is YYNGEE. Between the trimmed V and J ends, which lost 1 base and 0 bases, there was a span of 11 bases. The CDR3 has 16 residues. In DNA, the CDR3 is TGTGCCAGCAGCGTAATCTCCAGGAGCTCCTACAATGAGCAGTTCTTC. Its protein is CASSVISRSSYNEQFF.

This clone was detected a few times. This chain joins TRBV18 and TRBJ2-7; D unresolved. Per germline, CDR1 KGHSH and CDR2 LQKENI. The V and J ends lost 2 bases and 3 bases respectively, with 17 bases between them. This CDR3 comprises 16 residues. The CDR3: CASSPLGLSGDYEQYF. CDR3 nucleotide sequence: TGTGCCAGCTCACCATTGGGCCTAAGTGGGGACTACGAGCAGTACTTC.

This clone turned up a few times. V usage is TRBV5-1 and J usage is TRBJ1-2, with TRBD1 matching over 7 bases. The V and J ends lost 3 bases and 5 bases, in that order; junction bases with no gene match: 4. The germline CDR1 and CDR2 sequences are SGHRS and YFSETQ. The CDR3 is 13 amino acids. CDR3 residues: CASSSRGQYGYTF. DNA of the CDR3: TGCGCCAGCAGCTCACGGGGACAGTATGGCTACACCTTC.

CDR3 loop: CASSDSHVTGELFF. CDR3 bases: TGTGCCAGCAGTGACAGTCACGTCACCGGGGAGCTGTTTTTT. The chain employs TRBV6-4 and TRBJ2-2; D unclear. The CDR3 length is 14 residues. V was shortened by 2 bases and J by 4 bases, with 8 bases between the two germline ends. Germline CDR1 MRHNA, CDR2 SNTAGT.

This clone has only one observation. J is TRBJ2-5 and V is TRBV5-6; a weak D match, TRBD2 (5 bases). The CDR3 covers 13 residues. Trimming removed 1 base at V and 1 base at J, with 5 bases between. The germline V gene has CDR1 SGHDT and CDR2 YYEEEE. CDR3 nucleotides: TGTGCCAGCAGCTTGCGGGGCCAAGAGACCCAGTACTTC. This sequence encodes CASSLRGQETQYF.

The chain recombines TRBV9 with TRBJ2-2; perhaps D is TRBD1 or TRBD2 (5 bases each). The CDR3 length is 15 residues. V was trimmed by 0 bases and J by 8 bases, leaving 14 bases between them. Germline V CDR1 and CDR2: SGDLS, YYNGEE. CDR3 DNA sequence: TGTGCCAGCAGCGTAGCTGCTGGGGACGGGGGGGAGCTGTTTTTT. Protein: CASSVAAGDGGELFF.

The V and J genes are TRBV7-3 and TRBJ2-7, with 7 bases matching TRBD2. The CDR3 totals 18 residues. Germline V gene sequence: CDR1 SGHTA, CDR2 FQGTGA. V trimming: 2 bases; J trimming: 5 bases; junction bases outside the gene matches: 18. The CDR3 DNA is TGTGCCAGCAGCTTATCTCCCTATTCGGGCGGGAGAGCTGACGAGCAGTACTTC. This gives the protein CASSLSPYSGGRADEQYF.

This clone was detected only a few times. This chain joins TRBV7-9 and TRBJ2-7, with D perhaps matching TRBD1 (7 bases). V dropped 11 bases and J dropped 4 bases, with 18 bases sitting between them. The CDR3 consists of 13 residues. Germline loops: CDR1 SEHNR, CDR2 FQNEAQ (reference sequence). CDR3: CAGSQGGGYEQYF. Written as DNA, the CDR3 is TGTGCCGGTAGCCAGGGGGGCGGATACGAGCAGTACTTC. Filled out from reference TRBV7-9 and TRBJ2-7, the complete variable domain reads DTGVSQNPRHKITKRGQNVTFRCDPISEHNRLYWYRQTLGQGPEFLTYFQNEAQLEKSRLLSDRFSAERPKGSFSTLEIQRTEQGDSAMYLCAGSQGGGYEQYFGPGTRLTVT.

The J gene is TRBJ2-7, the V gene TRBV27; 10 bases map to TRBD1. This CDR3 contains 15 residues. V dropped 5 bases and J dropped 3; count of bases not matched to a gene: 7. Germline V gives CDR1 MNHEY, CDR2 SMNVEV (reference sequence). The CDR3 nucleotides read TGTGCCAGCAGTGAGAGAAGGACAGGGGGCTACGAGCAGTACTTC. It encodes CASSERRTGGYEQYF.

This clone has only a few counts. The CDR3 region has the DNA TGTGCCAGCAGCTTTCGACAGGGCATGAACACCGGGGAGCTGTTTTTT. Residues: CASSFRQGMNTGELFF. This rearrangement joins TRBV7-9 to TRBJ2-2, with TRBD1 identical over 7 bases. V shed 3 bases and J 1 base; nucleotides not matched to a gene: 5. Germline values: CDR1 SEHNR, CDR2 FQNEAQ (reference sequence). The CDR3 extends over 16 amino acids.

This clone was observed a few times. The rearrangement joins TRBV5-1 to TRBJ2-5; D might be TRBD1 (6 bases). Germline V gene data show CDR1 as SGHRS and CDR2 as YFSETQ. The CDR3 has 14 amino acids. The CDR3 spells CATGPGGPQETQYF. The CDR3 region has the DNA TGCGCGACAGGTCCAGGAGGACCGCAAGAGACCCAGTACTTC.

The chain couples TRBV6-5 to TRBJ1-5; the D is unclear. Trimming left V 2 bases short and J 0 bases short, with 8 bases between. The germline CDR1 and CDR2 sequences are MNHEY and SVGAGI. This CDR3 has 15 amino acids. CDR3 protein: CASSYNGNSNQPQHF. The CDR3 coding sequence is TGTGCCAGCAGTTACAACGGGAATAGCAATCAGCCCCAGCATTTT.

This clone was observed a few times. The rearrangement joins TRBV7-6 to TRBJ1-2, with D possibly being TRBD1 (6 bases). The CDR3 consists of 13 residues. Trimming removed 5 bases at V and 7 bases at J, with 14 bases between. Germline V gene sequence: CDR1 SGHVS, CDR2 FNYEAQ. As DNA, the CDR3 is TGTGCCAGCAGCCCACCGGGGGCATCTGGCTACACCTTC. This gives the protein CASSPPGASGYTF.

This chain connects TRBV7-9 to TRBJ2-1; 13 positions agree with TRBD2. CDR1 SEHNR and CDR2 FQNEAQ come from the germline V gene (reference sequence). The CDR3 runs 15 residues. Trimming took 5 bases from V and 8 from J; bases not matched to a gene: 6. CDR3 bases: TGTGCCAGCAGCCCCGGACTAGCGGGAGTGGATGAGCAGTTCTTC. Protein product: CASSPGLAGVDEQFF.

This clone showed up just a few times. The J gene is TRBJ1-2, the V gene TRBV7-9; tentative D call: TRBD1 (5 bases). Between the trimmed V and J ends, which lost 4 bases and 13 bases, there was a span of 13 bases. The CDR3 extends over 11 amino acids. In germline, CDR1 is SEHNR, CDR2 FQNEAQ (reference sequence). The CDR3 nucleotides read TGTGCCAGCAGCTCAGGGCCTGGGTGCACCTTC. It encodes CASSSGPGCTF.

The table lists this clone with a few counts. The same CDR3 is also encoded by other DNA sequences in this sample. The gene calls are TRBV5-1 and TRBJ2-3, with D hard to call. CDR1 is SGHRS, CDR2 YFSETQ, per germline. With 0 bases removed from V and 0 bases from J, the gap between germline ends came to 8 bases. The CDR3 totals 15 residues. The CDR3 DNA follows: TGCGCCAGCAGCTTGGAGCGAGCTAGCACAGATACGCAGTATTTT. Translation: CASSLERASTDTQYF.

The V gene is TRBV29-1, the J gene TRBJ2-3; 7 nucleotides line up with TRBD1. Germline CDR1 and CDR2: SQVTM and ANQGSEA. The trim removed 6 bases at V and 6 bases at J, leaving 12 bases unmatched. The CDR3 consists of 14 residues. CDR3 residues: CSVLLRQGFDTQYF. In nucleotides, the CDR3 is TGCAGCGTACTACTGAGACAGGGTTTCGATACGCAGTATTTT.

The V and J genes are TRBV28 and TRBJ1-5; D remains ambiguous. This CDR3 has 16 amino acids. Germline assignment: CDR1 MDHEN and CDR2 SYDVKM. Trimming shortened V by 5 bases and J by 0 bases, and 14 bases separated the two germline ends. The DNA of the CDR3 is TGTGCCAGCAGTGATCCCGGCGGCAATAGCAATCAGCCCCAGCATTTT. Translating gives CASSDPGGNSNQPQHF.

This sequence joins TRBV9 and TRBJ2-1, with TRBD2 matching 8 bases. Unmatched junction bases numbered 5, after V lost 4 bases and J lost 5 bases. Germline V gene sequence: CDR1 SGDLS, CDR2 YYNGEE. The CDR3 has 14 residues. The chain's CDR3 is CASSTGRANNEQFF. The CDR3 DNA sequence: TGTGCCAGCAGCACCGGGAGGGCAAACAATGAGCAGTTCTTC. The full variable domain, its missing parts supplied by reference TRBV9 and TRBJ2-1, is DSGVTQTPKHLITATGQRVTLRCSPRSGDLSVYWYQQSLDQGLQFLIQYYNGEERAKGNILERFSAQQFPDLHSELNLSSLELGDSALYFCASSTGRANNEQFFGPGTRLTVL.